A single sample gave rise to the 11 T cell receptor beta chains below, sequenced in a study of blood T cell repertoires in COVID-19. The table came from immunoSEQ multiplex PCR; TCRdb's copy has only in-frame clones and leaves some out. The sample lists about 270,000 clones, about 86% occurring once. The specimen sequenced was peripheral blood. The source of these receptors is an older man with acute or convalescent COVID-19.

This clone was observed once. The chain links TRBV27 to TRBJ2-3, with D uncertain. Between the trimmed V and J ends, which lost 0 bases and 10 bases, there was a span of 20 bases. This CDR3 has 16 residues. Germline V gives CDR1 MNHEY, CDR2 SMNVEV (reference sequence). CDR3 region: CASSLSGSSDQSPQYF. Here the CDR3 DNA reads TGTGCCAGCAGTTTATCGGGCAGTTCGGATCAATCGCCGCAGTATTTT.

V gene TRBV4-2 combines with J gene TRBJ1-1; D is unclear. V lost 0 bases and J 3 bases, leaving 11 bases between the germline ends. The CDR3 totals 15 residues. CDR1 and CDR2 (germline): LGHNA, YNFKEQ. The CDR3 DNA is TGTGCCAGCAGCCAAGATTTATCCCGGGACACTGAAGCTTTCTTT. Its protein product is CASSQDLSRDTEAFF.

The chain joins TRBV3-1 (or the pseudogene TRBV3-2) to TRBJ1-1, with 7 bases aligning to TRBD1. Germline V gene data show CDR1 as LGHDT and CDR2 as YNNKEL (reference sequence). V lost 5 bases, J lost 7 bases, and 10 bases stayed unmatched. The CDR3 extends over 14 amino acids. The CDR3 loop is CASSFLGGSGEAFF. CDR3 nucleotide sequence: TGTGCCAGCAGCTTTTTAGGGGGCTCGGGTGAAGCTTTCTTT.

About this clone: Other DNA sequences of this sample code for an identical CDR3. The V call is TRBV19, the J call TRBJ1-1; TRBD1 matches at 8 bases. CDR1 LNHDA and CDR2 SQIVND come from the germline V gene (reference sequence). The CDR3 is 14 amino acids. The J segment lost 3 bases and the V segment lost 6 bases, leaving 6 bases of the junction unmatched. DNA of the CDR3: TGTGCCAGTAGCAGGACAGGGAGGGACACTGAAGCTTTCTTT. Its protein product is CASSRTGRDTEAFF. The full variable domain, its missing parts supplied by reference TRBV19 and TRBJ1-1, is DGGITQSPKYLFRKEGQNVTLSCEQNLNHDAMYWYRQDPGQGLRLIYYSQIVNDFQKGDIAEGYSVSREKKESFPLTVTSAQKNPTAFYLCASSRTGRDTEAFFGQGTRLTVV.

This clone appeared a few times. Additional DNA sequences in this sample encode the identical CDR3. J is TRBJ1-1 and V is TRBV18; unclear D gene. The CDR3 covers 13 residues. The germline CDR1 and CDR2 sequences are KGHSH and LQKENI. Trimming took 3 bases from V and 1 from J, leaving 6 bases between them. The CDR3 here is CASSPLENTEAFF. The CDR3 region has the DNA TGTGCCAGCTCACCCTTAGAGAACACTGAAGCTTTCTTT.

Regarding this clone: A junction end diverges from the germline sequence, so it may reflect a read error. The chain employs TRBV5-4 and TRBJ1-1, with TRBD1 matching over 12 bases. The germline gives CDR1 SGHNT, CDR2 YYREEE (reference sequence). This CDR3 has 17 residues. CDR3 bases: TGCGACACCGGGACAGGGGGCGAAACGCACATGAACACTGAAGCTTTCTTT. This translates into CDTGTGGETHMNTEAFF.

V usage is TRBV2 and J usage is TRBJ2-3, with D perhaps matching TRBD2 (5 bases). The CDR3 spans 15 residues. The germline gives CDR1 SNHLY, CDR2 FYNNEI. V was shortened by 3 bases and J by 3 bases, with 13 bases between the two germline ends. CDR3 residues: CASSDRRRGTDTQYF. CDR3 DNA: TGTGCCAGCAGTGACCGGCGGAGAGGGACAGATACGCAGTATTTT.

This clone has just one count. The chain has TRBV2 and TRBJ2-7; D unresolved. Per the germline V gene, CDR1 is SNHLY and CDR2 is FYNNEI. Trimming left V 0 bases short and J 6 bases short, with 6 bases between. This CDR3 region has 12 residues. The CDR3 spells CASSEAYIEQYF. The CDR3 DNA sequence: TGTGCCAGCAGTGAAGCCTATATCGAGCAGTACTTC. Together with reference TRBV2 and TRBJ2-7, the CDR3 gives the full variable domain: EPEVTQTPSHQVTQMGQEVILRCVPISNHLYFYWYRQILGQKVEFLVSFYNNEISEKSEIFDDQFSVERPDGSNFTLKIRSTKLEDSAMYFCASSEAYIEQYFGPGTRLTVT.

This rearrangement joins TRBV3-1 (or the pseudogene TRBV3-2) to TRBJ2-7; the D is unclear. Germline V lookup: CDR1 LGHDT, CDR2 YNNKEL (reference sequence). The CDR3 is 17 amino acids. Trimming took 4 bases from V and 6 from J, leaving 25 bases between them. The CDR3 DNA follows: TGTGCCAGCAGCCGATCTTTTTCTGTGGTTGAGTTTCGCGAGCAGTACTTC. Translating gives CASSRSFSVVEFREQYF.

J is TRBJ2-4 and V is TRBV24-1; D may be TRBD1 (6 bases). Per the germline V gene, CDR1 is KGHDR and CDR2 is SFDVKD. The CDR3 extends over 16 amino acids. Deletions cut 3 bases from V and 8 bases from J, with 19 bases between. CDR3 bases: TGTGCCACCAGTGATCCCACAGCAGGGGCGGAGGACATTCAGTACTTC. This sequence encodes CATSDPTAGAEDIQYF.

This chain connects TRBV27 to TRBJ2-5, with 7 bases aligning to TRBD1. The germline gives CDR1 MNHEY, CDR2 SMNVEV (reference sequence). The CDR3 runs 16 residues. The V segment lost 5 bases and the J segment 1 base; nucleotides outside the gene matches: 10. CDR3 sequence reads: CASSPSYGTAQETQYF. The CDR3 nucleotides are TGTGCCAGCAGTCCGAGCTACGGGACAGCCCAAGAGACCCAGTACTTC.